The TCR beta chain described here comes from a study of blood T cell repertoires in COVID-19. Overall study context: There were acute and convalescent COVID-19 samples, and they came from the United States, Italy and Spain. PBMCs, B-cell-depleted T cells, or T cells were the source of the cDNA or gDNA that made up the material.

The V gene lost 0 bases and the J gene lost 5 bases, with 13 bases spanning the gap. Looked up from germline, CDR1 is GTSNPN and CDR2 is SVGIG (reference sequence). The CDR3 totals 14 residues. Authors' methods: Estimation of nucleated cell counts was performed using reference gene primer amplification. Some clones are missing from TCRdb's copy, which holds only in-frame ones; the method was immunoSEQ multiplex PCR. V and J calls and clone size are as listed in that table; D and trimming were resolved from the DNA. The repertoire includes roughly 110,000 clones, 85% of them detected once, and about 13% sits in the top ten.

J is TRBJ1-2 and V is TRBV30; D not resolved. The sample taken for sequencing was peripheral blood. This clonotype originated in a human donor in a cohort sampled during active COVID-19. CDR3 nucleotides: TGTGCCTGGAGTGTTCTTCGGACTACTTATGGCTACACCTTC. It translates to CAWSVLRTTYGYTF.